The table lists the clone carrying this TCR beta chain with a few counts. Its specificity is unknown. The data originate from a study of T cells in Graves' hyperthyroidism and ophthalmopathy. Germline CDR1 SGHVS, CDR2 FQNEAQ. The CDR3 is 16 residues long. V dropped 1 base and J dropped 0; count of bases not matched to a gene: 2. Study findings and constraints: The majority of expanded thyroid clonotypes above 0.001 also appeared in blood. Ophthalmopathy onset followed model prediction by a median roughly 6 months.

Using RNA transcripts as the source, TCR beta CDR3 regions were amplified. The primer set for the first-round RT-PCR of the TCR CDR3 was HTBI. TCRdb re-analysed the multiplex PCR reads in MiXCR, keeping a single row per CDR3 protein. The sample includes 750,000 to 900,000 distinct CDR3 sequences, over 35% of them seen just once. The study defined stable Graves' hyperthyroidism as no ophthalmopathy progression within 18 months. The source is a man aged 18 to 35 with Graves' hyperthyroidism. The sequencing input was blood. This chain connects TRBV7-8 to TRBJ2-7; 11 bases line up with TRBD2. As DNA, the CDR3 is TGTGCCAGCAGCTTAGTAGGGACTAGCGGCTCCTACGAGCAGTACTTC. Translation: CASSLVGTSGSYEQYF.